The 21 T cell receptor beta chains given below trace back to one sample, sequenced in a study of low-dose radiotherapy and immunotherapy resistance in tumors (dated by TCRdb to between 2021 and 2023). What the time point label conveys for this sample: before trial treatment. TCRdb lists the instrument as Illumina HiSeq 2500. First-strand cDNA was synthesized with Superscript III and a set of TRAV- and TRBV-specific primers, covering both TCRalpha and TCRbeta chains. TCRs were amplified for 20 PCR cycles with Phusion, using a constant-region primer paired with the adapter attached to the V primers. Starting from the raw public reads, TCRdb applied fastp trimming at Q25, assembled clones with MiXCR and retained in-frame beta chains. Merged by CDR3 protein, the rows form single entries marked with the most common genes and DNA. The sample data list 65,000 to 90,000 distinct CDR3 sequences, and approximately 17% of these were observed just once. The top ten clones comprise 4.5% to 7.5% of the sample.

Sample: PBMCs, taken before treatment. These receptors were taken from a male donor with prostate cancer.

This clonotype was detected many times. The CDR3 DNA reads TGTGCCAGCAGCTTGGGGACAGGCTATGGCTACACCTTC. Protein: CASSLGTGYGYTF. This chain uses TRBV5-4 with TRBJ1-2, with 7 bases identical to TRBD1. The V and J ends lost 0 bases and 4 bases, in that order; junction bases with no gene match: 0. This CDR3 contains 13 residues. Germline CDR1 reads SGHNT; CDR2 reads YYREEE (reference sequence).

Ten or more counts support this clonotype. The chain carries TRBV4-1 and TRBJ2-2; 11 bases agree with TRBD2. Trimming at V came to 5 bases and at J to 6 bases, leaving 23 bases not matched to a gene. Germline CDR1 reads MGHRA; CDR2 reads YSYEKL. The CDR3 contains 21 residues. The CDR3 DNA is TGCGCCAGCAGCAAAGGAGGGACTAGCGGAGCGCGGAGGGTTTCCTCCGGGGAGCTGTTTTTT. This encodes CASSKGGTSGARRVSSGELFF.

This clonotype was observed once. The DNA is left out, because the CDR3 cannot be placed on it with certainty; the CDR3 is given as TCRdb lists it. This chain joins TRBV12-3 or TRBV12-4 and TRBJ1-4; TRBD1 reflects the table's D call only, with no check against the DNA. With termini counted, the CDR3 has 14 amino acids. The CDR3 sequence is CASNRGTNEKLFFF.

In its sample, this clonotype is medium-sized. CDR3 region: CSARVQGSGRPVEQFF. Here the CDR3 DNA reads TGCAGTGCTAGAGTCCAGGGTAGCGGGAGACCGGTTGAGCAGTTCTTC. This chain joins TRBV20-1 and TRBJ2-1; 9 positions agree with TRBD2. The CDR3 is made up of 16 amino acids. The V gene's germline CDR1 is DFQATT and CDR2 SNEGSKA (reference sequence). Losses at the gene ends were 1 base for V and 9 bases for J; bases not matched to a gene: 13.

In this sample, this clonotype turned up many times. V is TRBV7-2 and J is TRBJ2-7; 11 positions match TRBD2. This CDR3 is 14 amino acids long. Per germline, CDR1 SGHTA and CDR2 FQGNSA. The V and J ends lost 6 bases and 3 bases, in that order; junction bases with no gene match: 4. The CDR3 reads CASRPGTSGYEQYF. DNA for the CDR3: TGTGCCAGCAGACCTGGGACTAGCGGCTACGAGCAGTACTTC.

This clonotype was recorded at least ten times. The V and J genes are TRBV20-1 and TRBJ2-7; no clear D gene. Trimming removed 1 base from V and 2 bases from J, with 6 bases in between. The CDR3 is 12 residues long. Germline CDR1 is DFQATT and CDR2 is SNEGSKA (reference sequence). DNA for the CDR3: TGCAGTGCTAGAGCTGGGACCTACGAGCAGTACTTC. Its translation is CSARAGTYEQYF.

Points on this clonotype: Possible read error: a much larger clone is one base away. This rearrangement joins TRBV7-2 to TRBJ1-1; D unresolved. The CDR3 has 15 amino acids. Germline assignment: CDR1 SGHTA and CDR2 FQGNSA. Here the CDR3 reads CASSSPEARDTEACF. For the CDR3, the DNA is TGTGCCAGCAGCTCGCCAGAGGCTCGAGACACTGAAGCTTGCTTT.

This clonotype was picked up many times. Written as DNA, the CDR3 is TGTGCCAGCAGCGGCGGACAGGGGGTGAACACCGGGGAGCTGTTTTTT. It translates to CASSGGQGVNTGELFF. This chain joins TRBV7-9 and TRBJ2-2; 10 positions agree with TRBD1. Germline trimming cut 5 bases from V and 1 base from J; bases unmatched to any gene: 4. This CDR3 spans 16 amino acids. Germline V lookup: CDR1 SEHNR, CDR2 FQNEAQ (reference sequence).

The sample holds many counts of this clonotype. V and J are TRBV5-1 and TRBJ1-4; D perhaps matches TRBD1 (6 bases). This CDR3 has 15 amino acids. Germline V gene sequence: CDR1 SGHRS, CDR2 YFSETQ. V dropped 4 bases and J dropped 2 bases, with 12 bases sitting between them. The CDR3 loop reads CASSPRGVTNEKLFF. Here the CDR3 DNA reads TGCGCCAGCAGCCCGAGGGGGGTTACTAATGAAAAACTGTTTTTT. Complete variable domain (other parts from reference TRBV5-1 and TRBJ1-4): KAGVTQTPRYLIKTRGQQVTLSCSPISGHRSVSWYQQTPGQGLQFLFEYFSETQRNKGNFPGRFSGRQFSNSRSEMNVSTLELGDSALYLCASSPRGVTNEKLFFGSGTQLSVL.

This clonotype is labeled medium-sized. J is TRBJ2-2 and V is TRBV20-1; the D gene is possibly TRBD2 (5 bases). Germline V CDR1 and CDR2: DFQATT, SNEGSKA (reference sequence). Trimming removed 3 bases from V and 2 bases from J, with 10 bases in between. The CDR3 is made up of 14 amino acids. CDR3 in amino acids: CSASPSLNTGELFF. The CDR3 DNA sequence: TGCAGTGCTAGTCCTAGCCTCAACACCGGGGAGCTGTTTTTT.

This clonotype has ten or more counts. V is TRBV3-1 and J is TRBJ2-5, with D unclear. Trimming took 4 bases from V and 3 from J, leaving 9 bases between them. CDR3 length: 13 amino acids. Germline CDR1 and CDR2: LGHDT and YNNKEL (reference sequence). This CDR3 is CASSRDTEETQYF. The CDR3 DNA reads as TGTGCCAGCAGCCGAGACACCGAAGAGACCCAGTACTTC.

The chain couples TRBV7-8 to TRBJ2-5, with 7 bases that match TRBD2. The V gene end was trimmed by 5 bases and the J gene end by 4 bases; junction bases not matched to a gene: 7. The CDR3 totals 14 residues. CDR1 SGHVS and CDR2 FQNEAQ come from the germline V gene. The chain's CDR3 is CASSADGRRETQYF. The CDR3 region has the DNA TGTGCCAGCAGCGCCGACGGGAGGCGAGAGACCCAGTACTTC.

This clonotype occurred many times. The V gene is TRBV6-2 or TRBV6-3, the J gene TRBJ1-2, with D possibly being TRBD1 (6 bases). The germline V and J ends were trimmed by 6 bases and 4 bases, with 15 bases remaining between them. Germline V lookup: CDR1 MNHEY, CDR2 SVGEGT. This CDR3 is 14 amino acids long. The CDR3 DNA reads as TGTGCCAGCAGACTCGGACAGTTTGGCTATGGCTACACCTTC. Translated: CASRLGQFGYGYTF.

This clonotype was seen a few times. The rearrangement links TRBV6-4 to TRBJ2-3; D remains unclear. Germline values: CDR1 MRHNA, CDR2 SNTAGT. CDR3 length equals 13 residues. Trimming removed 4 bases at V and 6 bases at J, with 11 bases between. In nucleotides, the CDR3 is TGTGCCAGCAGTGCTACCACTTGGGATACGCAGTATTTT. Translation: CASSATTWDTQYF.

Many counts were recorded for this clonotype. The chain has TRBV5-4 and TRBJ2-7, with TRBD2 identical over 8 bases. Germline V gene lookup returns CDR1 SGHNT and CDR2 YYREEE (reference sequence). V trimming: 3 bases; J trimming: 0 bases; junction bases outside the gene matches: 2. The CDR3 runs 14 residues. In DNA form, the CDR3 reads TGTGCCAGCAGCTCGGGAGGGCCCTCCTACGAGCAGTACTTC. Its protein product is CASSSGGPSYEQYF.

This clonotype was counted ten times or more. The CDR3 reads CASSLLRGDRDDSPLHF. Written as DNA, the CDR3 is TGTGCCAGCAGTTTACTTCGGGGAGACAGGGATGATTCACCCCTCCACTTT. The V call is TRBV28, the J call TRBJ1-6; TRBD1 aligns across 7 bases. Per the germline V gene, CDR1 is MDHEN and CDR2 is SYDVKM. There are 17 residues in the CDR3. The V gene end was trimmed by 2 bases and the J gene end by 8 bases; junction bases not matched to a gene: 12. The full variable domain, completed using reference TRBV28 and TRBJ1-6, is DVKVTQSSRYLVKRTGEKVFLECVQDMDHENMFWYRQDPGLGLRLIYFSYDVKMKEKGDIPEGYSVSREKKERFSLILESASTNQTSMYLCASSLLRGDRDDSPLHFGNGTRLTVT.

At least ten counts were recorded for this clonotype. V and J are TRBV5-4 and TRBJ2-1; 9 nucleotides agree with TRBD2. Per the germline V gene, CDR1 is SGHNT and CDR2 is YYREEE (reference sequence). Germline trimming cut 4 bases from V and 8 bases from J; bases unmatched to any gene: 13. The CDR3 spans 16 residues. This CDR3 reads CASSPPGGRAVHEQFF. Here the CDR3 DNA reads TGTGCCAGCAGCCCCCCTGGCGGGAGGGCCGTCCATGAGCAGTTCTTC. Filled out from reference TRBV5-4 and TRBJ2-1, the complete variable domain reads ETGVTQSPTHLIKTRGQQVTLRCSSQSGHNTVSWYQQALGQGPQFIFQYYREEENGRGNFPPRFSGLQFPNYSSELNVNALELDDSALYLCASSPPGGRAVHEQFFGPGTRLTVL.

This chain uses TRBV9 with TRBJ1-2; no clear D. This CDR3 has 13 amino acids. Germline lookup yields CDR1 SGDLS and CDR2 YYNGEE. Trimming cost V 0 bases and J 4 bases, with 7 bases left between them. The CDR3 nucleotides read TGTGCCAGCAGCGTAGCCATCTCCTATGGCTACACCTTC. Protein sequence: CASSVAISYGYTF.

This clonotype occurred many times. The chain is built from TRBV10-3 and TRBJ2-1, with D tentatively TRBD1 (6 bases). This CDR3 region has 15 residues. Germline assignment: CDR1 ENHRY and CDR2 SYGVKD. Trimming left V 0 bases short and J 6 bases short, with 12 bases between. As DNA, the CDR3 is TGTGCCATCAGTGAGTCACCTAGCAGGGGCAATGAGCAGTTCTTC. It translates to CAISESPSRGNEQFF.

The V and J genes are TRBV6-2 or TRBV6-3 and TRBJ1-1; TRBD1 is a possible D gene (6 bases). This CDR3 is built from 13 residues. Germline V gene sequence: CDR1 MNHEY, CDR2 SVGEGT. Trimming took off 6 bases at V and 3 bases at J, with 11 bases between the two ends. The CDR3 loop is CASSITGYTEAFF. For the CDR3, the DNA is TGTGCCAGCAGCATCACAGGGTACACTGAAGCTTTCTTT.

This clonotype was found many times. The chain uses TRBV7-4 and TRBJ2-1, with TRBD2 matching 10 bases. This CDR3 contains 17 residues. The V gene end was trimmed by 7 bases and the J gene end by 3 bases; junction bases not matched to a gene: 12. CDR1 is SGHVT and CDR2 is SQSDAQ in the germline V gene. As DNA, the CDR3 is TGTGCCAGCATCCTCTGCGGGGCTAGCGGGAGCTACAATGAGCAGTTCTTC. As protein: CASILCGASGSYNEQFF.